This T cell receptor (beta chain) was obtained from a study of response to subunit inactivated influenza vaccine. Study conclusions and caveats: Authors suggested seasonal influenza vaccinations each recruit few new T cells.

This clonotype was found a few times. The antigen remains unidentified. Per germline, CDR1 SGHTA and CDR2 FQGNSA. The CDR3 spans 15 residues. V lost 2 bases, J lost 6 bases, and 14 bases lay in between. TCRdb analysed the RT-PCR reads with MiXCR anew, one entry per CDR3 protein. The sample holds around 750,000 distinct CDR3 sequences; around 20% are singletons and the top ten take approximately 10%. Specimen: PBMCs from blood, collected 5 days after vaccination. The J gene is TRBJ2-4, the V gene TRBV7-2; D not resolved. This receptor was identified in a man between 45 and 60 years old who received an inactivated influenza vaccine. As DNA, the CDR3 is TGTGCCAGCAGCTTATCATTCGGACCAGGAAACATTCAGTACTTC. The encoded protein is CASSLSFGPGNIQYF.